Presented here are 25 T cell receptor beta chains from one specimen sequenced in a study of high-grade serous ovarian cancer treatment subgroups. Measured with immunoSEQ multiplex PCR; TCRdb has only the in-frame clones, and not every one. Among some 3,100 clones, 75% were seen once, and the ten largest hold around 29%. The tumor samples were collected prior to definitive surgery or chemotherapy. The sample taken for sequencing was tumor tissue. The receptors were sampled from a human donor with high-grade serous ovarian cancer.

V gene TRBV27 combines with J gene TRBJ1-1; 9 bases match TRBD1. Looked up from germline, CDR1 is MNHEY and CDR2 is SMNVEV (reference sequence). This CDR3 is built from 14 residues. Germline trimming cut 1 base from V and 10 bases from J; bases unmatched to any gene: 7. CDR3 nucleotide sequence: TGTGCCAGCAGTTTATGGGGGACAGGGATCGGAGCTTTCTTT. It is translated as CASSLWGTGIGAFF.

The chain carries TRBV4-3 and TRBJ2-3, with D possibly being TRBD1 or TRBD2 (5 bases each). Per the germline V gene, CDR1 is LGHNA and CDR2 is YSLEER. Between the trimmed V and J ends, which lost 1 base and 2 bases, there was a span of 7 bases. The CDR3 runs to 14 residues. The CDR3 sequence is CASSQGDPTDTQYF. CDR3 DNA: TGCGCCAGCAGCCAAGGGGACCCCACAGATACGCAGTATTTT.

The CDR3 loop reads CASSPGTGAYEQYF. The DNA of the CDR3 is TGTGCCAGCAGCCCGGGGACGGGAGCCTACGAGCAGTACTTC. V and J are TRBV7-9 and TRBJ2-7, with a possible D match to TRBD2 (6 bases). Germline CDR1 and CDR2: SEHNR and FQNEAQ (reference sequence). CDR3 size: 14 residues. The V end lost 5 bases, the J end lost 2 bases, and 13 bases lay between the germline ends.

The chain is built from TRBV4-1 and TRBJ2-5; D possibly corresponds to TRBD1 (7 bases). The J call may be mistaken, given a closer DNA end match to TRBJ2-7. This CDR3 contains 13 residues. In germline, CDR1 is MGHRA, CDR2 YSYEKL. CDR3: CASSPGGSYEQYF. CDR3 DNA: TGCGCCAGCAGCCCAGGGGGGTCCTACGAGCAGTACTTC.

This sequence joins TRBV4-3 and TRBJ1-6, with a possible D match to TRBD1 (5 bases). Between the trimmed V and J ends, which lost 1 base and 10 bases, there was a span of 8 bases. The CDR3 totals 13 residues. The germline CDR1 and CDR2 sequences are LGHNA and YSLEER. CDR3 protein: CASSQARGSPLHF. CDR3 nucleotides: TGCGCCAGCAGCCAAGCAAGGGGATCACCCCTCCACTTT.

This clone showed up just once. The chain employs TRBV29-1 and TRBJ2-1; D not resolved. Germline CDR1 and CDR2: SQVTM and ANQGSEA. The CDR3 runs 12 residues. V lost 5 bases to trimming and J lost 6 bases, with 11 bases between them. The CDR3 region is CSVQLDPNEQFF. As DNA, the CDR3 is TGCAGCGTTCAGCTAGATCCCAATGAGCAGTTCTTC.

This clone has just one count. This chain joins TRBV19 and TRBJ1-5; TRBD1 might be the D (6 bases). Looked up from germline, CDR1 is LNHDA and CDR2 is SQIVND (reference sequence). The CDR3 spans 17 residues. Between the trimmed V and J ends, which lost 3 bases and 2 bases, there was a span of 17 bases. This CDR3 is CASSMIRTEVRNQPQHF. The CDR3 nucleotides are TGTGCCAGTAGTATGATCAGGACAGAGGTTCGCAATCAGCCCCAGCATTTT.

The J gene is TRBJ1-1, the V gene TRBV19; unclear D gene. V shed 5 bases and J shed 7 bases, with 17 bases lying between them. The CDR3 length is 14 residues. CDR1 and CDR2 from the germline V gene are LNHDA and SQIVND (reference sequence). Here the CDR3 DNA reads TGTGCCAGTAGTCCCGGATTGTTAATCGGTGAAGCTTTCTTT. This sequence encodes CASSPGLLIGEAFF.

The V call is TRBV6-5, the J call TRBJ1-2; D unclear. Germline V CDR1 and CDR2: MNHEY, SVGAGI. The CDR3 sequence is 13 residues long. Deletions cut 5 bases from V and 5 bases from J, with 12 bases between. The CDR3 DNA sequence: TGTGCCAGCAGTAGGGAACCGCCTTATGGCTACACCTTC. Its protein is CASSREPPYGYTF.

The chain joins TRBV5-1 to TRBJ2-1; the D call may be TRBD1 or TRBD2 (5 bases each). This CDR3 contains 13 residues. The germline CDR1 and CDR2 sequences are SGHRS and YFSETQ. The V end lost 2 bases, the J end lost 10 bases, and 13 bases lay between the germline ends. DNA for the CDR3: TGCGCCAGCAGCTTCGACGGGGCCAGGGAGCAGTTCTTC. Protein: CASSFDGAREQFF.

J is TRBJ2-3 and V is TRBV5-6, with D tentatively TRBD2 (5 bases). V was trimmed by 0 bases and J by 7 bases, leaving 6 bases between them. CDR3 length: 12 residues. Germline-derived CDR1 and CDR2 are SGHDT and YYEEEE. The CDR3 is CASSLGTHTQYF. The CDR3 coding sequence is TGTGCCAGCAGCTTGGGGACTCATACGCAGTATTTT.

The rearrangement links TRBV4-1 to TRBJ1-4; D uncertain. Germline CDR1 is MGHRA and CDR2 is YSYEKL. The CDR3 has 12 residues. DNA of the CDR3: TGCGCTAGCGGGCCGGACGGTGAAAAACTGTTTTTT. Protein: CASGPDGEKLFF.

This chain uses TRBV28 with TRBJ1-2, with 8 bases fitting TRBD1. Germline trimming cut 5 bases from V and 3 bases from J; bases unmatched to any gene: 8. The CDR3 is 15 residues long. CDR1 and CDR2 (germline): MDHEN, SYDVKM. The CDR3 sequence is CASSNPGQGDYGYTF. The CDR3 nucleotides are TGTGCCAGCAGTAATCCTGGACAGGGCGACTATGGCTACACCTTC.

The DNA for the CDR3 is TGTGCCAGCAGCTTATTCCAGGCTTACTCCTACGAGCAGTACTTC. Translation gives CASSLFQAYSYEQYF. This sequence joins TRBV11-2 and TRBJ2-7; D unclear. From germline, CDR1 is SGHAT and CDR2 FQNNGV. The V end lost 2 bases, the J end lost 0 bases, and 11 bases lay between the germline ends. This CDR3 is 15 amino acids long. Complete variable domain (other parts from reference TRBV11-2 and TRBJ2-7): EAGVAQSPRYKIIEKRQSVAFWCNPISGHATLYWYQQILGQGPKLLIQFQNNGVVDDSQLPKDRFSAERLKGVDSTLKIQPAKLEDSAVYLCASSLFQAYSYEQYFGPGTRLTVT.

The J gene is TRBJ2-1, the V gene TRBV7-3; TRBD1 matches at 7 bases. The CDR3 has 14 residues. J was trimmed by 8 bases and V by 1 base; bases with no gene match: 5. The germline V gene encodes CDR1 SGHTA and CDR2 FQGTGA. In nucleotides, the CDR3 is TGTGCCAGCAGCTTAAGCCAGGGGGACGATGAGCAGTTCTTC. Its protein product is CASSLSQGDDEQFF. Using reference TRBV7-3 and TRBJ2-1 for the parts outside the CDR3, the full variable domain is GAGVSQTPSNKVTEKGKYVELRCDPISGHTALYWYRQSLGQGPEFLIYFQGTGAADDSGLPNDRFFAVRPEGSVSTLKIQRTERGDSAVYLCASSLSQGDDEQFFGPGTRLTVL.

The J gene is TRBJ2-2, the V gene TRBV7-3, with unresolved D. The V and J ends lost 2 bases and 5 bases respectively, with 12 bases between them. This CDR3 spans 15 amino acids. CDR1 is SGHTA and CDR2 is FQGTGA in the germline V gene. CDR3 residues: CASSLGQTSTGELFF. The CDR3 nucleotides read TGTGCCAGCAGCTTAGGTCAGACCAGTACCGGGGAGCTGTTTTTT.

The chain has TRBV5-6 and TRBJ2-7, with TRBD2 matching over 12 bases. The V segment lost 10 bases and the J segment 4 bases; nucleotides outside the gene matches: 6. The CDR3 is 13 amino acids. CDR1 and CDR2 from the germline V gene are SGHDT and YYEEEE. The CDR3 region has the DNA TGTGCCGGAGGGACTAGCGGGTTGTACGAGCAGTACTTC. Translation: CAGGTSGLYEQYF.

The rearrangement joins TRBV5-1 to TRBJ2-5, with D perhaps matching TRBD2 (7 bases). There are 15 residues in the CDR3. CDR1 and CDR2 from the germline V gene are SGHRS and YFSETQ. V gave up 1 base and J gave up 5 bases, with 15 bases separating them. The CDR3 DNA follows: TGCGCCAGCAGCTTGACACAGGGAGGGTTGGAGACCCAGTACTTC. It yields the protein CASSLTQGGLETQYF.

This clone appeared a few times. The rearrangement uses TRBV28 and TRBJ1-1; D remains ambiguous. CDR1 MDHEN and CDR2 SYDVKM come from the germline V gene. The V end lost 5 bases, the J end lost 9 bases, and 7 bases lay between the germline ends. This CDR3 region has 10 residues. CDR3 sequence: CASSRIQAFF. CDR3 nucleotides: TGTGCCAGCAGTAGGATTCAAGCTTTCTTT.

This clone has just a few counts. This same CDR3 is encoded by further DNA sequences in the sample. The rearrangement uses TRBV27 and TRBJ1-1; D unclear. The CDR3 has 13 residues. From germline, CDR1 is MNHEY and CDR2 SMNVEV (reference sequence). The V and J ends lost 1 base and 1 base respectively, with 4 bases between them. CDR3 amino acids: CASSLWGNTEAFF. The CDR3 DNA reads TGTGCCAGCAGTTTATGGGGGAACACTGAAGCTTTCTTT.

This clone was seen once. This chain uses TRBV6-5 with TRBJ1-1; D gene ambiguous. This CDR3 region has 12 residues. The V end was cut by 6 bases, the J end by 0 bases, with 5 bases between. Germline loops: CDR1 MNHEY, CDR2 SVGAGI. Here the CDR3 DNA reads TGTGCCAGCAGCGCCATGAACACTGAAGCTTTCTTT. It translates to CASSAMNTEAFF.

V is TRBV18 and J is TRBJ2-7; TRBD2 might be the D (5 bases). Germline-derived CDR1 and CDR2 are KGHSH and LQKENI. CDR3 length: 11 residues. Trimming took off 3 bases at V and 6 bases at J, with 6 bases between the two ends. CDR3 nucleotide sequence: TGTGCCAGCTCACCTGGAGGCGAGCAGTACTTC. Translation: CASSPGGEQYF.

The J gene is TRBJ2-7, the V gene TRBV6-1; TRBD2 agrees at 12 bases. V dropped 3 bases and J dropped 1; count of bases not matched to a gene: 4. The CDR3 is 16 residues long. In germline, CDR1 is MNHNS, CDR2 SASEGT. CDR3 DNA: TGTGCCAGCAGTGATTCCGGGACTAGCGGGTCCTACGAGCAGTACTTC. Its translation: CASSDSGTSGSYEQYF.

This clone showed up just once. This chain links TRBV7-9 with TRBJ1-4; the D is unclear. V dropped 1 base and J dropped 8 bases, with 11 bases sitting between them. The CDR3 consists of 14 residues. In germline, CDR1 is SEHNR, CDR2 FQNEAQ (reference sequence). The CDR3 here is CASSLVDKPEKLFF. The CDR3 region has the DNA TGTGCCAGCAGCTTAGTCGACAAACCCGAAAAACTGTTTTTT.

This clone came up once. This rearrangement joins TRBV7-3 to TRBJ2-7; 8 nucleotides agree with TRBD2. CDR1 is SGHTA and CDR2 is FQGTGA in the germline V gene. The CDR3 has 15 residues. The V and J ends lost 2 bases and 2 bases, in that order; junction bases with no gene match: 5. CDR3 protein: CASSLGREGPYEQYF. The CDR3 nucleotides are TGTGCCAGCAGCTTAGGCCGGGAGGGGCCCTACGAGCAGTACTTC.